This passage covers 8 T cell receptor beta chains from one sample sequenced in a study of shared clonotypes between healthy human individuals. Assay used: immunoSEQ multiplex PCR; TCRdb lists only in-frame clones, some missing. The sample has fewer than 850,000 clones, 96% seen once. CD45RO-negative, CCR7-selected cells formed the naive CD8 fraction, which excluded terminally differentiated effector memory CD45RA+ cells. Sequencing used naive CD8+ T cells sorted from blood. The source is a young man in good health.

This chain joins TRBV4-3 and TRBJ2-1; the D gene could be TRBD1 or TRBD2 (5 bases each). The CDR3 sequence is 16 residues long. Germline lookup yields CDR1 LGHNA and CDR2 YSLEER. Trimming took off 4 bases at V and 1 base at J, with 14 bases between the two ends. The CDR3 region is CASSPLRGDSYNEQFF. The CDR3 DNA sequence: TGCGCCAGCAGCCCCCTGAGGGGAGATTCCTACAATGAGCAGTTCTTC.

The chain joins TRBV11-3 to TRBJ2-3; tentative D call: TRBD1 (6 bases). Trimming shortened V by 1 base and J by 4 bases, and 6 bases separated the two germline ends. Per germline, CDR1 SGHNT and CDR2 YENEEA. The CDR3 has 13 residues. The CDR3 nucleotides are TGTGCCAGCAGCTTAGGGACAGCAGATACGCAGTATTTT. This translates into CASSLGTADTQYF.

The chain uses TRBV7-9 and TRBJ1-5; 7 nucleotides line up with TRBD1. CDR1 is SEHNR and CDR2 is FQNEAQ in the germline V gene (reference sequence). V shed 5 bases, J shed 4 bases, and the junction held 11 bases outside the gene matches. The CDR3 covers 16 residues. This CDR3 is CASSPGGQGENQPQHF. In DNA form, the CDR3 reads TGTGCCAGCAGCCCCGGGGGGCAGGGGGAAAATCAGCCCCAGCATTTT.

This chain joins TRBV9 and TRBJ2-6; D is tentatively TRBD1 or TRBD2 (5 bases each). Germline V gene lookup returns CDR1 SGDLS and CDR2 YYNGEE. The V gene lost 3 bases and the J gene lost 3 bases, with 16 bases spanning the gap. The CDR3 spans 17 residues. CDR3 sequence reads: CASSDPGGGSGANVLTF. As DNA, the CDR3 is TGTGCCAGCAGCGACCCAGGTGGGGGTAGTGGGGCCAACGTCCTGACTTTC.

DNA for the CDR3: TGTGCCAGCAGCGTCGCCGGGACAGGGCGGAATGAGCAGTTCTTC. It specifies CASSVAGTGRNEQFF. The chain couples TRBV9 to TRBJ2-1; 9 bases align to TRBD1. The germline V gene encodes CDR1 SGDLS and CDR2 YYNGEE. V gave up 2 bases and J gave up 7 bases; unmatched junction bases: 7. This CDR3 comprises 15 residues. The variable domain in full, with the rest retrieved from reference TRBV9 and TRBJ2-1, is DSGVTQTPKHLITATGQRVTLRCSPRSGDLSVYWYQQSLDQGLQFLIQYYNGEERAKGNILERFSAQQFPDLHSELNLSSLELGDSALYFCASSVAGTGRNEQFFGPGTRLTVL.

The V gene is TRBV5-1, the J gene TRBJ2-7; D may match TRBD1 or TRBD2 (5 bases each). The V gene's germline CDR1 is SGHRS and CDR2 YFSETQ. The V end lost 0 bases, the J end lost 2 bases, and 9 bases lay between the germline ends. The CDR3 has 14 residues. CDR3 DNA: TGCGCCAGCAGCTTGGACTCGGGGCCCTACGAGCAGTACTTC. Translating gives CASSLDSGPYEQYF.

The chain employs TRBV28 and TRBJ2-2, with D possibly called TRBD1 or TRBD2 (6 bases each). CDR3 length: 15 amino acids. Trimming cost V 4 bases and J 4 bases, with 13 bases left between them. Germline values: CDR1 MDHEN, CDR2 SYDVKM. The CDR3 loop reads CASSSTSRGTGELFF. Here the CDR3 DNA reads TGTGCCAGCAGTTCTACTAGCAGGGGCACCGGGGAGCTGTTTTTT. Full variable domain (outside the CDR3, taken from reference TRBV28 and TRBJ2-2): DVKVTQSSRYLVKRTGEKVFLECVQDMDHENMFWYRQDPGLGLRLIYFSYDVKMKEKGDIPEGYSVSREKKERFSLILESASTNQTSMYLCASSSTSRGTGELFFGEGSRLTVL.

This chain links TRBV27 with TRBJ1-1; weak D call: TRBD1 (6 bases). The V gene lost 4 bases and the J gene lost 8 bases, with 11 bases spanning the gap. The germline V gene has CDR1 MNHEY and CDR2 SMNVEV (reference sequence). This CDR3 is 12 amino acids long. The CDR3 protein is CASSSGAQEAFF. CDR3 in DNA: TGTGCCAGCAGTTCAGGGGCCCAGGAAGCTTTCTTT.